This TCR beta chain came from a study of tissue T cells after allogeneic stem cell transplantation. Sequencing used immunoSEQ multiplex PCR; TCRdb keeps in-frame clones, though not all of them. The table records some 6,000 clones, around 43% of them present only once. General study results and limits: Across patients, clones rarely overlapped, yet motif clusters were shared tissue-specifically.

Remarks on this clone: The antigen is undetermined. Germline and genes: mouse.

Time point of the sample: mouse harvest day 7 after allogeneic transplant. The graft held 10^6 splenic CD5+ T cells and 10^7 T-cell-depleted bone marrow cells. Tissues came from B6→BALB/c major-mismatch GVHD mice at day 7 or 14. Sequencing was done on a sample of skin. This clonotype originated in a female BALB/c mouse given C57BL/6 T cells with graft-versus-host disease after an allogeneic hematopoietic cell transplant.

The CDR3 DNA, read in part, is TGTGCAAGCAGCTTTCGGGAGGACTCCGACTACACC. Encoded protein: CASSFREDSDYT. The entire CDR3 sequence reads CASSFREDSDYTF. This rearrangement joins TRBV16 to TRBJ1-2, with D hard to call. The DNA ends 1 residue before the CDR3 does, and the rest of the CDR3 is filled in from the germline J gene. The V end was cut by 3 bases, the J end by 3 bases, with 8 bases between. This CDR3 region has 13 residues. From germline, CDR1 is SGHSA and CDR2 FRNQAP.